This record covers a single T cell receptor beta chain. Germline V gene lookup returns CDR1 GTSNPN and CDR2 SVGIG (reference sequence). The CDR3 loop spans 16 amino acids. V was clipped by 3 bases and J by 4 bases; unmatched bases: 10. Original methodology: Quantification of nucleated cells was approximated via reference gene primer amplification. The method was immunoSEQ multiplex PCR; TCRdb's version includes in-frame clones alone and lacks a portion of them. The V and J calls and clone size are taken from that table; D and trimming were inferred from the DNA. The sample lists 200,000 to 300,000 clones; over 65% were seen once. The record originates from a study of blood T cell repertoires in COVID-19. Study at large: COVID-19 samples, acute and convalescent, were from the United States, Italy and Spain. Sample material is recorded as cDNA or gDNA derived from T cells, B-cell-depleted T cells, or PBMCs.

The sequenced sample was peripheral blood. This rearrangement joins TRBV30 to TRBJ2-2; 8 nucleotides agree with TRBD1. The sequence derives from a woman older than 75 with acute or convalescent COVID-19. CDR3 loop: CAWRPRTGSGTGELFF. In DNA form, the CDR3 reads TGTGCCTGGAGACCCCGGACAGGGTCGGGCACCGGGGAGCTGTTTTTT. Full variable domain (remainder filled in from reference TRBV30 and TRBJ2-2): SQTIHQWPATLVQPVGSPLSLECTVEGTSNPNLYWYRQAAGRGLQLLFYSVGIGQISSEVPQNLSASRPQDRQFILSSKKLLLSDSGFYLCAWRPRTGSGTGELFFGEGSRLTVL.